The 24 T cell receptor beta chains below were found in one sample sequenced in a study of cytomegalovirus exposure and HLA in healthy donors. This PCR relied on a set of 60 Vbeta primers and 13 Jbeta primers. TCRdb's table, derived via immunoSEQ multiplex PCR, lists solely in-frame clones and lacks some. This sample's clone table lists 55,000 to 70,000 clones. The sequenced material came from PBMCs. These TCRs come from a female donor in good health and CMV-seropositive.

With respect to this clone: At one end the junction does not follow the germline gene, possibly because of a read error. The CDR3 sequence is CARSVGGSPSDNEQFF. The CDR3 DNA is TGTGCCCGAAGTGTCGGGGGGTCCCCCTCCGACAATGAGCAGTTCTTC. The rearrangement uses TRBV28 and TRBJ2-1; 7 bases are shared with TRBD2. The CDR3 consists of 16 residues. Germline CDR1 MDHEN, CDR2 SYDVKM.

The chain is built from TRBV7-9 and TRBJ2-7; 7 nucleotides match TRBD1. This CDR3 has 12 residues. Germline CDR1 reads SEHNR; CDR2 reads FQNEAQ (reference sequence). J gave up 3 bases and V 5 bases, and 1 base lay outside the gene matches. CDR3 sequence: CASSRQGYEQYF. The CDR3, as DNA: TGTGCCAGCAGCCGACAGGGCTACGAGCAGTACTTC.

The V gene is TRBV28, the J gene TRBJ2-7; a possible D gene is TRBD2 (6 bases). Germline CDR1 is MDHEN and CDR2 is SYDVKM. The CDR3 extends over 15 amino acids. V lost 1 base and J 2 bases, leaving 12 bases between the germline ends. For the CDR3, the DNA is TGTGCCAGCAGTTTATTTAGCGGATTACCCTACGAGCAGTACTTC. This codes for CASSLFSGLPYEQYF.

V gene TRBV7-9 combines with J gene TRBJ1-4, with D unresolved. The CDR3 runs 14 residues. Germline lookup yields CDR1 SEHNR and CDR2 FQNEAQ (reference sequence). Trimming left V 3 bases short and J 5 bases short, with 10 bases between. DNA for the CDR3: TGTGCCAGCAGCTTGTCCGGTTTGAATGAAAAACTGTTTTTT. The encoded protein is CASSLSGLNEKLFF.

Concerning this clone: Distinct nucleotide sequences in the sample also encode this CDR3. The chain links TRBV5-1 to TRBJ1-4, with D maybe TRBD1 (6 bases). Deletions cut 4 bases from V and 0 bases from J, with 7 bases between. The CDR3 covers 14 residues. Germline CDR1 and CDR2: SGHRS and YFSETQ. The CDR3: CASSQGPTNEKLFF. CDR3 bases: TGCGCCAGCAGCCAGGGGCCAACTAATGAAAAACTGTTTTTT.

The chain uses TRBV7-6 and TRBJ1-4; TRBD1 matches 7 bases. V shed 1 base and J 0 bases; nucleotides not matched to a gene: 8. The CDR3 is 18 residues long. Germline CDR1 is SGHVS and CDR2 is FNYEAQ. The CDR3 DNA follows: TGTGCCAGCAGCTTAGAGGGCAGGGGGTCGGCAACTAATGAAAAACTGTTTTTT. This sequence encodes CASSLEGRGSATNEKLFF.

The rearrangement joins TRBV9 to TRBJ1-2, with 9 bases that match TRBD1. The CDR3 has 16 residues. Germline lookup yields CDR1 SGDLS and CDR2 YYNGEE. J gave up 4 bases and V 4 bases, and 11 bases lay outside the gene matches. The CDR3: CASSISRDRVFYGYTF. CDR3 sequence (DNA): TGTGCCAGCAGCATTAGCCGGGACAGGGTTTTCTATGGCTACACCTTC.

The chain carries TRBV27 and TRBJ2-7, with a weak D call TRBD2 (5 bases). The V end lost 3 bases, the J end lost 9 bases, and 12 bases lay between the germline ends. In germline, CDR1 is MNHEY, CDR2 SMNVEV (reference sequence). The CDR3 is 12 residues long. The CDR3 DNA sequence: TGTGCCAGCAGTTTGCGCGGAGGTGGGCAGTACTTC. This translates into CASSLRGGGQYF.

The genes are TRBV18 and TRBJ1-1; D might be TRBD1 (5 bases). The CDR3 runs to 14 residues. The V gene's germline CDR1 is KGHSH and CDR2 LQKENI. The V end lost 3 bases, the J end lost 3 bases, and 11 bases lay between the germline ends. Here the CDR3 DNA reads TGTGCCAGCTCACCGCAGGGCCCCTACACTGAAGCTTTCTTT. It codes for CASSPQGPYTEAFF.

A note on this clone: Relative to the germline gene, one junction end is altered; a read error may explain this. This chain links TRBV5-1 with TRBJ2-1; D call uncertain. This CDR3 has 15 amino acids. Germline CDR1 reads SGHRS; CDR2 reads YFSETQ. CDR3 sequence: CASSLGLDSDNEQFF. CDR3 DNA: TGCGCCAGCAGCTTGGGGCTCGACTCCGACAATGAGCAGTTCTTC. Looking up the rest from reference TRBV5-1 and TRBJ2-1 gives the full variable domain: KAGVTQTPRYLIKTRGQQVTLSCSPISGHRSVSWYQQTPGQGLQFLFEYFSETQRNKGNFPGRFSGRQFSNSRSEMNVSTLELGDSALYLCASSLGLDSDNEQFFGPGTRLTVL.

The rearrangement uses TRBV4-3 and TRBJ1-2, with TRBD1 matching 7 bases. The CDR3 sequence is 16 residues long. The junction had 6 bases not matched to a gene; V was cut back by 0 bases and J by 2 bases. The germline gives CDR1 LGHNA, CDR2 YSLEER. The CDR3 DNA is TGCGCCAGCAGCCAAGATATGGGACAGTTAAACTATGGCTACACCTTC. It translates to CASSQDMGQLNYGYTF.

The chain carries TRBV9 and TRBJ1-1; D is possibly TRBD1 (6 bases). Germline V lookup: CDR1 SGDLS, CDR2 YYNGEE. V was pared by 3 bases and J by 0 bases, with 12 bases between. This CDR3 has 15 amino acids. CDR3 sequence reads: CASSGRGGLNTEAFF. The CDR3 coding sequence is TGTGCCAGCAGCGGGAGGGGGGGCTTGAACACTGAAGCTTTCTTT.

This sequence joins TRBV6-5 and TRBJ1-2, with D possibly TRBD1 on 5 matching bases. Germline-derived CDR1 and CDR2 are MNHEY and SVGAGI. The CDR3 is 15 residues long. V lost 0 bases and J lost 4, with 12 bases in between. CDR3 protein: CASSYSSQGSYGYTF. The CDR3 region has the DNA TGTGCCAGCAGTTACTCGAGTCAGGGAAGCTATGGCTACACCTTC.

The chain couples TRBV28 to TRBJ1-4, with D unclear. Germline V lookup: CDR1 MDHEN, CDR2 SYDVKM. The CDR3 loop spans 15 amino acids. V was pared by 6 bases and J by 3 bases, with 14 bases between. In nucleotides, the CDR3 is TGTGCCAGCAGCCTAAAGGGAGGGTCTAATGAAAAACTGTTTTTT. This encodes CASSLKGGSNEKLFF.

The chain joins TRBV29-1 to TRBJ1-1; D gene ambiguous. V was cut by 7 bases and J by 3 bases, with 15 bases left in between. Germline V gene sequence: CDR1 SQVTM, CDR2 ANQGSEA. The CDR3 is 13 amino acids. CDR3 coding DNA: TGCAGCGCCCAAGGGAGGGTTGACACTGAAGCTTTCTTT. This translates into CSAQGRVDTEAFF.

The chain has TRBV7-3 and TRBJ2-1; the match to TRBD1 covers 9 bases. The trim removed 5 bases at V and 8 bases at J, leaving 19 bases unmatched. CDR3 size: 18 residues. Germline V lookup: CDR1 SGHTA, CDR2 FQGTGA. The CDR3 loop reads CASSPLAGTGSGEDEQFF. Here the CDR3 DNA reads TGTGCCAGCAGCCCCCTTGCCGGGACAGGGTCGGGGGAGGATGAGCAGTTCTTC. The complete variable domain, with remaining parts taken from reference TRBV7-3 and TRBJ2-1, reads GAGVSQTPSNKVTEKGKYVELRCDPISGHTALYWYRQSLGQGPEFLIYFQGTGAADDSGLPNDRFFAVRPEGSVSTLKIQRTERGDSAVYLCASSPLAGTGSGEDEQFFGPGTRLTVL.

The rearrangement links TRBV4-2 to TRBJ2-5, with a weak D call TRBD2 (6 bases). The CDR3 extends over 15 amino acids. Germline CDR1 LGHNA, CDR2 YNFKEQ. V lost 0 bases, J lost 5 bases, and 13 bases lay in between. CDR3 loop: CASSQEAGWEETQYF. Here the CDR3 DNA reads TGTGCCAGCAGCCAAGAAGCGGGTTGGGAGGAGACCCAGTACTTC.

This sequence joins TRBV9 and TRBJ2-7; maybe TRBD2 (6 bases). Looked up from germline, CDR1 is SGDLS and CDR2 is YYNGEE. V was cut by 4 bases and J by 3 bases, with 17 bases left in between. This CDR3 comprises 15 residues. Here the CDR3 reads CASSHEGGTVYEQYF. The CDR3 nucleotides read TGTGCCAGCAGCCACGAGGGCGGGACCGTCTACGAGCAGTACTTC.

The genes are TRBV9 and TRBJ1-6; the D is unclear. The CDR3 contains 14 residues. The V and J ends lost 3 bases and 9 bases respectively, with 13 bases between them. The germline gives CDR1 SGDLS, CDR2 YYNGEE. CDR3 region: CASSGGLSSSPLHF. In nucleotides, the CDR3 is TGTGCCAGCAGCGGCGGACTGAGTAGTTCACCCCTCCACTTT.

The V gene is TRBV6-1, the J gene TRBJ2-6, with D maybe TRBD2 (6 bases). V lost 7 bases, J lost 0 bases, and 10 bases lay in between. CDR3 length: 15 amino acids. In germline, CDR1 is MNHNS, CDR2 SASEGT. The CDR3 bases are TGTGCCAGCACCTGGGAGGACTCTGGGGCCAACGTCCTGACTTTC. This translates into CASTWEDSGANVLTF.

The rearrangement links TRBV7-8 to TRBJ1-4, with 7 bases aligning to TRBD1. Germline assignment: CDR1 SGHVS and CDR2 FQNEAQ. The CDR3 is made up of 15 amino acids. Unmatched junction bases numbered 10, after V lost 5 bases and J lost 7 bases. Here the CDR3 reads CASSLDREGGEKLFF. The CDR3 DNA reads as TGTGCCAGCAGCCTTGACAGGGAAGGGGGTGAAAAACTGTTTTTT. The complete variable domain, with remaining parts taken from reference TRBV7-8 and TRBJ1-4, reads GAGVSQSPRYKVAKRGQDVALRCDPISGHVSLFWYQQALGQGPEFLTYFQNEAQLDKSGLPSDRFFAERPEGSVSTLKIQRTQQEDSAVYLCASSLDREGGEKLFFGSGTQLSVL.

Points on this clone: One junction end disagrees with the germline gene, perhaps due to a read error. The chain links TRBV6-1 to TRBJ2-7; TRBD2 is a possible D gene (5 bases). CDR1 is MNHNS, CDR2 SASEGT, per germline. This CDR3 has 16 residues. The CDR3 sequence is CASSEGTGFRRSEQYF. CDR3 DNA sequence: TGTGCCAGCAGCGAAGGAACGGGGTTCAGAAGGAGCGAGCAGTACTTC.

The chain carries TRBV4-3 and TRBJ2-5; 9 bases line up with TRBD2. CDR1 LGHNA and CDR2 YSLEER come from the germline V gene. J was trimmed by 5 bases and V by 1 base; bases with no gene match: 11. The CDR3 has 17 amino acids. CDR3 sequence: CASSQGIAGAAGETQYF. The CDR3 coding sequence is TGCGCCAGCAGCCAAGGTATAGCGGGGGCCGCTGGGGAGACCCAGTACTTC.

The rearrangement joins TRBV30 to TRBJ2-7; 7 positions agree with TRBD2. The V gene end was trimmed by 5 bases and the J gene end by 4 bases; junction bases not matched to a gene: 11. Per the germline V gene, CDR1 is GTSNPN and CDR2 is SVGIG (reference sequence). The CDR3 consists of 14 residues. CDR3 sequence (DNA): TGTGCCTGGGACAGCGACGGGGAGGGGTACGAGCAGTACTTC. Protein product: CAWDSDGEGYEQYF. The full variable domain, completed using reference TRBV30 and TRBJ2-7, is SQTIHQWPATLVQPVGSPLSLECTVEGTSNPNLYWYRQAAGRGLQLLFYSVGIGQISSEVPQNLSASRPQDRQFILSSKKLLLSDSGFYLCAWDSDGEGYEQYFGPGTRLTVT.